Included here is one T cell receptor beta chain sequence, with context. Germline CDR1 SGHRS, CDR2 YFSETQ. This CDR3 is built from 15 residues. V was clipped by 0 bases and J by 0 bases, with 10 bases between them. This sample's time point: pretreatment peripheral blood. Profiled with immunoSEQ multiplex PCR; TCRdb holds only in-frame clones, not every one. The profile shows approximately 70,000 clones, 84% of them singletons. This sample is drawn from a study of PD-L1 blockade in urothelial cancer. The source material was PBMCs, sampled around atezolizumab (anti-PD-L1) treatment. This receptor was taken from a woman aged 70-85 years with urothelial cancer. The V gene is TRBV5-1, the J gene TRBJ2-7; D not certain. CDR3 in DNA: TGCGCCAGCAGCTTGGGGTCAGGCCTCTCCTACGAGCAGTACTTC. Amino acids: CASSLGSGLSYEQYF.